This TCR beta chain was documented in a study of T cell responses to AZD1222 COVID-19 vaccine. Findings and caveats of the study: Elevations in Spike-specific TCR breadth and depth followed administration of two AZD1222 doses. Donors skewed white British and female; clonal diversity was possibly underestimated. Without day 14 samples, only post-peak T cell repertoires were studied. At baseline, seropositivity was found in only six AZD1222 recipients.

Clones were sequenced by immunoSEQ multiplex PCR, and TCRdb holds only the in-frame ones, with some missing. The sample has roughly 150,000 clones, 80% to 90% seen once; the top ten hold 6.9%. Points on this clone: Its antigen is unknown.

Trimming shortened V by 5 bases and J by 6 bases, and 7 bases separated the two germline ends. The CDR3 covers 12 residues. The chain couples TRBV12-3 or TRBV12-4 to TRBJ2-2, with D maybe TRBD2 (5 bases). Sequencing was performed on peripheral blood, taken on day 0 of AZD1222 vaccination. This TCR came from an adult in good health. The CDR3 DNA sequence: TGTGCCAGCAGTGGCGGGCCCGGGGAGCTGTTTTTT. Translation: CASSGGPGELFF.